The 10 T cell receptor beta chains listed next were all sequenced from one sample in a study of blood T cells in healthy people across ages. It was with a sample-barcoded 5' primer and a J-beta primer mix that a second PCR of roughly 7 to 12 cycles was run. TCRdb independently ran MiXCR on the 5' RACE reads; one entry per CDR3 protein. The table includes roughly 1,800,000 distinct CDR3 sequences, around 48% detected once. Specimen: blood. These receptors were taken from a woman aged 35 to 49 in good health.

The CDR3 is CASSDKPTGVYGYTF. The DNA of the CDR3 is TGTGCCAGCAGTGACAAACCGACAGGGGTCTATGGCTACACCTTC. The chain carries TRBV6-2 or TRBV6-3 and TRBJ1-2; 8 nucleotides align to TRBD1. Trimming removed 5 bases from V and 4 bases from J; junction bases left unmatched: 9. The germline V gene encodes CDR1 MNHEY and CDR2 SVGEGT. The CDR3 loop spans 15 amino acids.

The genes are TRBV27 and TRBJ1-4; a possible D gene is TRBD1 (5 bases). V shed 2 bases and J shed 1 base, with 11 bases lying between them. Germline assignment: CDR1 MNHEY and CDR2 SMNVEV (reference sequence). The CDR3 has 16 amino acids. CDR3 bases: TGTGCCAGCAGTTTACATAGAGGGGAAACTAATGAAAAACTGTTTTTT. This encodes CASSLHRGETNEKLFF.

The gene calls are TRBV4-1 and TRBJ2-3; 8 nucleotides line up with TRBD2. Germline assignment: CDR1 MGHRA and CDR2 YSYEKL. V lost 4 bases to trimming and J lost 3 bases; unmatched junction nucleotides: 27. The CDR3 consists of 22 residues. The chain's CDR3 is CASSRAKSEYSGGKGPTDTQYF. CDR3 DNA sequence: TGCGCCAGCAGCCGAGCAAAATCCGAGTACAGCGGGGGAAAGGGACCTACAGATACGCAGTATTTT.

As concerns this clonotype: A much larger clone differs by one base, so this may be a read error. This chain links TRBV9 with TRBJ2-4; no reliable D call. This CDR3 comprises 14 residues. The germline V gene encodes CDR1 SGDLS and CDR2 YYNGEE. The CDR3 loop is CAGSPLNYKNIQYF. The CDR3 DNA sequence: TGTGCCGGCAGCCCTTTGAACTACAAAAACATTCAGTACTTC.

The V and J genes are TRBV28 and TRBJ2-4, with D possibly TRBD1 on 6 matching bases. Germline values: CDR1 MDHEN, CDR2 SYDVKM. The CDR3 is 14 amino acids. V was pared by 4 bases and J by 5 bases, with 12 bases between. The CDR3 nucleotides are TGTGCCAGCAGTTCAACAGGGCCGGAAAACATTCAGTACTTC. Protein: CASSSTGPENIQYF.

The chain carries TRBV9 and TRBJ2-1; TRBD2 matches at 13 bases. Germline values: CDR1 SGDLS, CDR2 YYNGEE. The CDR3 covers 17 residues. After removal of 2 bases from V and 13 bases from J, the junction contained 15 bases not matched to a gene. CDR3 DNA: TGTGCCAGCAGCGTCGGACTAGCGGGGGCCTTGTTCGATGTTCAGTTCTTC. It codes for CASSVGLAGALFDVQFF.

The J gene is TRBJ1-4, the V gene TRBV5-5; 7 nucleotides line up with TRBD1. Per the germline V gene, CDR1 is SGHKS and CDR2 is YYEKEE (reference sequence). The trim removed 0 bases at V and 7 bases at J, leaving 6 bases unmatched. The CDR3 has 15 amino acids. CDR3 protein: CASSLGLDRVEKLFF. The CDR3 nucleotides read TGTGCCAGCAGCTTGGGCCTAGACAGGGTTGAAAAACTGTTTTTT.

In its sample, this clonotype was seen a few times. The V and J genes are TRBV6-6 and TRBJ2-5; the match to TRBD2 covers 8 bases. V was clipped by 5 bases and J by 7 bases; unmatched bases: 15. This CDR3 contains 16 residues. From germline, CDR1 is MNHNY and CDR2 SVGAGI (reference sequence). Written as DNA, the CDR3 is TGTGCCAGCAGTCCCGGGGGGGTAGGTGGCCTCGGGACCCAGTACTTC. It specifies CASSPGGVGGLGTQYF.

V is TRBV7-2 and J is TRBJ1-2; tentative D call: TRBD1 (6 bases). The CDR3 covers 14 residues. V dropped 5 bases and J dropped 8 bases, with 18 bases sitting between them. Looked up from germline, CDR1 is SGHTA and CDR2 is FQGNSA. The CDR3 is CASSETLDRRGYTF. CDR3 nucleotides: TGTGCCAGCAGCGAAACCTTGGACAGACGGGGCTACACCTTC. Supplemented by reference TRBV7-2 and TRBJ1-2, the full variable domain reads GAGVSQSPSNKVTEKGKDVELRCDPISGHTALYWYRQSLGQGLEFLIYFQGNSAPDKSGLPSDRFSAERTGGSVSTLTIQRTQQEDSAVYLCASSETLDRRGYTFGSGTRLTVV.

As for this clonotype: At one end the junction does not follow the germline gene, possibly because of a read error. The CDR3 protein is CASSGGTGGSTLHF. The CDR3 nucleotides are TGTGCCAGCAGTGGGGGGACAGGGGGTTCAACCCTCCACTTT. This chain joins TRBV25-1 and TRBJ1-6; TRBD1 aligns across 11 bases. The CDR3 sequence is 14 residues long. Germline lookup yields CDR1 MGHDK and CDR2 SYGVNS.